The sample holds many counts of the clone carrying this T cell receptor beta chain. Its target is not known. The sample's time point: newly diagnosed GD, antithyroid drugs for less than 3 months. Generation of the TCR library employed RNA extracted from PBMCs. Under American Thyroid Association guidelines, Graves' disease was diagnosed. These data come from a study of regulatory T cells in long-lasting Graves disease. Whole-study results and caveats: Persistent Graves' patients showed a TCR diversity that was lower than that of newly diagnosed ones.

Investigators prepared the TCR beta libraries by applying iRepertoire HTBI primers and Arm-PCR of CDR3 regions. Each CDR3 protein is one row after TCRdb ran MiXCR on the multiplex PCR reads. The sample has about 220,000 distinct CDR3 sequences, around a fifth seen once. V lost 7 bases to trimming and J lost 1 base; unmatched junction nucleotides: 7. Germline CDR1 reads KGHDR; CDR2 reads SFDVKD. CDR3 length: 15 residues. These data were likewise used in another study, on T cells in Graves' hyperthyroidism and ophthalmopathy. That work contributes: The authors deemed Graves' hyperthyroidism stable absent ophthalmopathy progression within 18 months. Diagnosis rested on symptoms, serum thyroxine and TRAb, thyroid ultrasound, and orbital computed tomography.

The specimen was peripheral blood mononuclear cells (PBMCs), collected at new diagnosis, from a patient treated with antithyroid drugs. The source is a woman aged 25 to 39 with Graves disease. V gene TRBV24-1 combines with J gene TRBJ2-3, with 7 bases matching TRBD1. The CDR3 nucleotides are TGTGCCACCAGCCACAGGGGAAGAGGCACAGATACGCAGTATTTT. Translated, it gives CATSHRGRGTDTQYF.